In its sample, the clone carrying this TCR beta chain was seen a few times. Its antigen is unknown. TCRdb used MiXCR to reprocess the RACE reads, holding one entry per CDR3 protein. This table holds roughly 92,000 distinct CDR3 sequences, over 10% found once. The V gene's germline CDR1 is MNHEY and CDR2 SMNVEV (reference sequence). This CDR3 is 14 amino acids long. V shed 3 bases and J shed 1 base, with 6 bases lying between them. These data belong to a study of human T cells and chemical hapten exposure. Study-level findings and limits: Significantly more large CDR3 similarity clusters were formed by expanded TCRs than by controls. DPC sensitization did not alter TCRs above 1 in 1000 frequency.

As to time point: patch test 2, 6 weeks after DPC sensitization. As to treatment: therapeutic diphenylcyclopropenone sensitization with weekly scalp DPC. Phlebotomy was performed prior to application of every patch test. The chain is built from TRBV27 and TRBJ1-4, with no clear D. The specimen was whole blood, collected in connection with sensitization to the hapten diphenylcyclopropenone (DPC). This TCR was recovered from a woman aged 35 to 49 with alopecia areata. Some clones in this sample may be carry-over from other donors' samples. CDR3 bases: TGTGCCAGCAGTTTCGGGGTAACTAATGAAAAACTGTTTTTT. Encoded protein: CASSFGVTNEKLFF. Complete variable domain (other parts from reference TRBV27 and TRBJ1-4): EAQVTQNPRYLITVTGKKLTVTCSQNMNHEYMSWYRQDPGLGLRQIYYSMNVEVTDKGDVPEGYKVSRKEKRNFPLILESPSPNQTSLYFCASSFGVTNEKLFFGSGTQLSVL.